This T cell receptor beta chain was identified during a study of blood T cell repertoires in COVID-19. Germline V gene lookup returns CDR1 SSHAT and CDR2 FNYEAQ (reference sequence). This CDR3 spans 17 amino acids. Some clones are missing from TCRdb's copy, which holds only in-frame ones; the method was immunoSEQ multiplex PCR. Seen here are a few hundred thousand clones, roughly 90% observed once, and the top ten hold approximately 17%. Details on this clone: The junction shows a germline mismatch at one end, possibly a read error.

The sequenced sample consisted of PBMCs or T cells enriched from blood (not recorded which). The sequence came from a woman aged 30 to 39 who had recovered from COVID-19. V gene TRBV7-7 combines with J gene TRBJ2-1; TRBD2 aligns across 12 bases. CDR3 in amino acids: CASSLGAGLAGFNEQFF. The CDR3 nucleotides read TGTGCTAGCAGCTTAGGAGCCGGACTAGCGGGGTTCAATGAGCAGTTCTTC.